This TCR beta chain was identified in a study of CD8 T cells in Susac syndrome. Trimming cost V 8 bases and J 1 base, with 4 bases left between them. In germline, CDR1 is SQVTM, CDR2 ANQGSEA. This CDR3 is built from 10 residues. It was with random hexamers that roughly 0.45 to 1 ug RNA was reverse transcribed. Each CDR3 protein gets one entry after TCRdb re-called the immunoSEQ multiplex PCR reads with MiXCR. The sample lists 140,000 or so distinct CDR3 sequences, 85% to 95% occurring once. What was sequenced was CD4+ T cells from PBMCs. The chain employs TRBV29-1 and TRBJ2-3, with D unresolved. The origin of this receptor is a human donor with multiple sclerosis. The CDR3 sequence: CSLGTDTQYF. CDR3 coding DNA: TGCAGCTTGGGCACAGATACGCAGTATTTT.